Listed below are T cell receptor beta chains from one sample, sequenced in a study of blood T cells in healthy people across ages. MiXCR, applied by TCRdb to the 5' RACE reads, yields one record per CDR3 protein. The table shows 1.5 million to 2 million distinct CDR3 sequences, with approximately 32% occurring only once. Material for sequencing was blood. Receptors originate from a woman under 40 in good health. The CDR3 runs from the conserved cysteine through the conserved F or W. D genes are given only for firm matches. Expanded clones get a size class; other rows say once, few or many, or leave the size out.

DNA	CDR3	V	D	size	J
TGTGCCAGCAGTTACTCCTCTGGGACAGTCAATGAAAAACTGTTTTTT	CASSYSSGTVNEKLFF	TRBV6-5	TRBD1	few	TRBJ1-4
TGCCATACGTTCGGGCAGAGTGGCTACACCTTC	CHTFGQSGYTF	TRBV20-1	NA	NA	TRBJ1-2
TGTGCCAGCAGCTTTGGGGACAGGGGGCGCGTTGCTGAAGCTTTCTTT	CASSFGDRGRVAEAFF	TRBV7-2	TRBD1	NA	TRBJ1-1
TGTGCCAGCAGTTTGACGAGGGCCCCAGTAGCCAAAAACATTCAGTACTTC	CASSLTRAPVAKNIQYF	TRBV28	NA	NA	TRBJ2-4
TGTGCCAGCAGTTACGGGGGGACGATTTACGAGCAGTACTTC	CASSYGGTIYEQYF	TRBV6-5	NA	NA	TRBJ2-7
TGTGCCAGCGGACGCAGCGGGGGGGCCTACGAGCAGTACTTC	CASGRSGGAYEQYF	TRBV28	TRBD2	NA	TRBJ2-7
TGTGCCAGCAGCCTCGCCTTCAACACGGGCGGCGAGCAGTACTTC	CASSLAFNTGGEQYF	TRBV3-1	NA	NA	TRBJ2-7
TGTGCCAGCAGCAAGAAGATCAGGGACTCCTACGAGCAGTACTTC	CASSKKIRDSYEQYF	TRBV11-1	NA	few	TRBJ2-7
TGCGCCAGCAGCCAAGATTTGGGCCTATATGGCTACACCTTC	CASSQDLGLYGYTF	TRBV4-3	NA	NA	TRBJ1-2
TGTGCCAGCAGACCTGCGGGGAACACCTACAATGAGCAGTTCTTC	CASRPAGNTYNEQFF	TRBV7-9	NA	NA	TRBJ2-1
TGTGCCAGCAAGTCTAGCGGGGGGAGCTCCTACAGTGAGCAGTTCTTC	CASKSSGGSSYSEQFF	TRBV2	TRBD2	NA	TRBJ2-1
TGTGCCAGCAGCCCCAGGTGGCAGGTACCCCTCCACTTT	CASSPRWQVPLHF	TRBV7-2	NA	NA	TRBJ1-6
TGTGCCATCAGTGAGGTGGGGACAGATACGCAGTATTTT	CAISEVGTDTQYF	TRBV10-3	NA	few	TRBJ2-3
TGCAGCGGATCCGACAGGGGGAGCTCCTACAATGAGCAGTTCTTC	CSGSDRGSSYNEQFF	TRBV29-1	TRBD1	few	TRBJ2-1
TGCAGTGCTAGAGGGGGATCAAAAAGCTACGAGCAGTACTTC	CSARGGSKSYEQYF	TRBV20-1	NA	NA	TRBJ2-7
TGTGCCAGCACCTCAGGGGGTTCACCCCTCCACTTT	CASTSGGSPLHF	TRBV6-1	TRBD1	NA	TRBJ1-6
TGTGCCAGCAGCCCGGGACTAGCGGGGGCCAGGGGTTACGAGCAGTACTTC	CASSPGLAGARGYEQYF	TRBV7-9	TRBD2	few	TRBJ2-7
TGCGCCAGCAGCTTGGTGGGGACAGGGGTGTACGAGCAGTACTTC	CASSLVGTGVYEQYF	TRBV5-1	TRBD1	NA	TRBJ2-7
TGTGCCAGCAGTGGGACTAGCGGGAGAGAAAGATACGAGCAGTACTTC	CASSGTSGRERYEQYF	TRBV7-9	TRBD2	NA	TRBJ2-7
TGCGCCAGCAGCCAAAGGGACAGGGGGCTAGGTACCGGGGAGCTGTTTTTT	CASSQRDRGLGTGELFF	TRBV4-1	TRBD1	NA	TRBJ2-2
TGTGCCAGCTCACCACCGAAGGCTAGCGGGAGGCATGAGCGGTTCTTC	CASSPPKASGRHERFF	TRBV18	TRBD2	few	TRBJ2-1
TGCAGTGCTAGAGACGGTCCGGGACAGGGGAGCGCTTCTAACTATGGCTACACCTTC	CSARDGPGQGSASNYGYTF	TRBV20-1	TRBD1	many	TRBJ1-2
TGTGCCAGCAGCACCCACGGGGGACAGGGAAGCGACTCCCAGGATACGCAGTATTTT	CASSTHGGQGSDSQDTQYF	TRBV9	TRBD1	NA	TRBJ2-3
TGCGCCAGCAGCTCGGGTCCTAACAGGGATACGCAGTATTTT	CASSSGPNRDTQYF	TRBV5-1	NA	NA	TRBJ2-3
TGTGCCAGCAGCCAAAATTCTTTCCCATTAGTGGGGGGATACAATGAGCAGTTCTTC	CASSQNSFPLVGGYNEQFF	TRBV4-2	NA	few	TRBJ2-1
TGTGCCAGCAGCTTAGACGGGGGGAGCTTGTGGGATACGCAGTATTTT	CASSLDGGSLWDTQYF	TRBV7-2	TRBD2	few	TRBJ2-3
TGTGCCAGCAGAAATCGACAGGGGGTGGTAATGAAGACTGAAGCTTTCTTT	CASRNRQGVVMKTEAFF	TRBV6-2/TRBV6-3	TRBD1	NA	TRBJ1-1
TGTGCCAGCAGTTCCTATTTAGGGGGGGCCATGCCAGATACGCAGTATTTT	CASSSYLGGAMPDTQYF	TRBV2	NA	NA	TRBJ2-3
TGCAGTGCTAGTCCCGGACTAGCGGCCCAAGAGACCCAGTACTTC	CSASPGLAAQETQYF	TRBV20-1	TRBD2	many	TRBJ2-5